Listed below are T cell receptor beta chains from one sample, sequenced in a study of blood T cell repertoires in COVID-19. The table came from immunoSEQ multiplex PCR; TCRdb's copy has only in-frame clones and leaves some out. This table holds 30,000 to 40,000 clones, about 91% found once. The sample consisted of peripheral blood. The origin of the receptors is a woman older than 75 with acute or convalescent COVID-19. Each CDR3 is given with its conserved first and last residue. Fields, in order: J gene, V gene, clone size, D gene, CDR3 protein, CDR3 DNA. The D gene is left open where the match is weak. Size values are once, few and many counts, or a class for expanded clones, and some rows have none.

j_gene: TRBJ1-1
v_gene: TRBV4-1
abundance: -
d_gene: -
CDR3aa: CASSQVVQVLTEAFF
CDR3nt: TGCGCCAGCAGCCAAGTCGTACAGGTCCTTACTGAAGCTTTCTTT

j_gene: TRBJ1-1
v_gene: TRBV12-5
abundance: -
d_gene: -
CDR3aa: CASADINLNTEAFF
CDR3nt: TGTGCTAGTGCCGACATAAACTTGAACACTGAAGCTTTCTTT

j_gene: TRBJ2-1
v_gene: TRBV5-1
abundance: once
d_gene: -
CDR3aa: CASSLNNRAAYNEQFF
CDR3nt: TGCGCCAGCAGCTTGAATAACAGGGCGGCCTACAATGAGCAGTTCTTC

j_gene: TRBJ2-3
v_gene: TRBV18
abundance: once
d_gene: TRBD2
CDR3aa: CASSPLRTSGGDTQYF
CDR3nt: TGTGCCAGCTCACCACTTCGGACTAGCGGGGGAGATACGCAGTATTTT

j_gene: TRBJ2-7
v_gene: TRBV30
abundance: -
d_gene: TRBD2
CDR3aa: CAWTFGLAGGPYEQYF
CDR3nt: TGTGCCTGGACCTTCGGACTAGCGGGGGGACCCTACGAGCAGTACTTC

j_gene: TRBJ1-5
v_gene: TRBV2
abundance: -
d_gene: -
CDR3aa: CASSDGQNLNQPQHF
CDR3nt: TGTGCCAGCAGTGACGGACAGAACCTAAATCAGCCCCAGCATTTT

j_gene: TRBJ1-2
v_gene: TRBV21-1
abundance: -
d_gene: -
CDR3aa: CASSIDSYYGYTF
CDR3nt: TGTGCCAGCAGCATCGACAGCTACTATGGCTACACCTTC

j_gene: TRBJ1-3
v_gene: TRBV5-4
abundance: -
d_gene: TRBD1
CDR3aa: CASSLVGGQGFGNTIYF
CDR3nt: TGTGCCAGCAGCTTGGTTGGGGGACAGGGGTTCGGAAACACCATATATTTT

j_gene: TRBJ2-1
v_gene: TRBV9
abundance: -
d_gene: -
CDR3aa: CASSVAPYNEQFF
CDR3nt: TGTGCCAGCAGCGTAGCTCCCTACAATGAGCAGTTCTTC

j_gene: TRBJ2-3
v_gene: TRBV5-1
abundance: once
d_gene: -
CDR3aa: CASSSGQPWADTQYF
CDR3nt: TGCGCCAGCAGCTCTGGACAGCCCTGGGCAGATACGCAGTATTTT

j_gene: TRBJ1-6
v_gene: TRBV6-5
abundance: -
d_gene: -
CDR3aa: CASRSWGRDSPLHF
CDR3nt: TGTGCCAGCAGGTCCTGGGGGAGGGATTCACCCCTCCACTTT

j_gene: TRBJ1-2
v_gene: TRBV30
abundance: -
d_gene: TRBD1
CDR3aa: CAGRQGIGYGYTF
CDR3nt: TGTGCCGGTCGACAGGGAATCGGCTATGGCTACACCTTC

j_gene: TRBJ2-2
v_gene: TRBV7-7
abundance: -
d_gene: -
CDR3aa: CASSPDSNSGELFF
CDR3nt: TGTGCTAGCAGCCCGGACAGCAATAGCGGGGAGCTGTTTTTT

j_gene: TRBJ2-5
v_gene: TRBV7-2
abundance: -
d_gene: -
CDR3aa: CASSASGAQETQYF
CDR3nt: TGTGCCAGCAGCGCCTCTGGGGCCCAAGAGACCCAGTACTTC

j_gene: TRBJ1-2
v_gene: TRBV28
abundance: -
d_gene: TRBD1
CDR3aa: CASSPPTGHDYGYTF
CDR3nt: TGTGCCAGCAGCCCCCCGACAGGGCACGACTATGGCTACACCTTC

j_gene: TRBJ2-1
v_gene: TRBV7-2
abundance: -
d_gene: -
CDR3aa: CASQFRGGAYSYNEQFF
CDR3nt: TGTGCCAGCCAATTTCGAGGAGGGGCTTACTCCTACAATGAGCAGTTCTTC

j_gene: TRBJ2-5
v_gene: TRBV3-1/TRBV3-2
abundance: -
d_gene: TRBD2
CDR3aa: CASSPSPPSGGETQYF
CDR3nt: TGTGCCAGCAGCCCCTCCCCCCCTAGCGGGGGGGAGACCCAGTACTTC

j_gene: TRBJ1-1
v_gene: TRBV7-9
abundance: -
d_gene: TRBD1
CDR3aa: CASSSRGAEAFF
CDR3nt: TGTGCCAGCAGCTCCAGGGGGGCTGAAGCTTTCTTT

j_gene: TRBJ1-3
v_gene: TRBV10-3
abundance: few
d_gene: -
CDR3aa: CAIRTEELSGNTIYF
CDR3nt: TGTGCCATCAGGACCGAGGAACTCTCTGGAAACACCATATATTTT

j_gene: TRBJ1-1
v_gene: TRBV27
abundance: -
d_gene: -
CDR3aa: CASSLSRNTEAFF
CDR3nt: TGTGCCAGCAGTTTATCCCGGAACACTGAAGCTTTCTTT

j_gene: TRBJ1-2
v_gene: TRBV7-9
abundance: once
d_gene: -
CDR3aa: CASSLQGLGYTF
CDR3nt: TGTGCCAGCAGCCTTCAGGGTTTGGGCTACACCTTC

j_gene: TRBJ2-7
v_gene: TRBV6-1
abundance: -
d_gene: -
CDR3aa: CASVRERGEQYF
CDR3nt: TGTGCCAGCGTTAGAGAACGGGGTGAGCAGTACTTC

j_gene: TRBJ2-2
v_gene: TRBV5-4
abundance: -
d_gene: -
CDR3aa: CASSGLGLNTGELFF
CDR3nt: TGTGCCAGCAGCGGGTTGGGACTGAACACCGGGGAGCTGTTTTTT

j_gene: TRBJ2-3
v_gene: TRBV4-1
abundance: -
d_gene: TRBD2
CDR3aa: CASSQGTRREGTDTQYF
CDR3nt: TGCGCCAGCAGCCAAGGGACTAGACGGGAAGGCACAGATACGCAGTATTTT

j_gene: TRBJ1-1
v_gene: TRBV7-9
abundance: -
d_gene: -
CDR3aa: CASSTRGGVNTEAFF
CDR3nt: TGTGCCAGCAGTACCCGGGGGGGAGTGAACACTGAAGCTTTCTTT

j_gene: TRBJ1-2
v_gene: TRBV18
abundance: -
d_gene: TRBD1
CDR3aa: CASSPGTDYGYTF
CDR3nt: TGTGCCAGCTCACCAGGGACAGATTATGGCTACACCTTC

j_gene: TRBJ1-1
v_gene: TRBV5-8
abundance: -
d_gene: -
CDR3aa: CASSLIRNTEAFF
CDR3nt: TGTGCCAGCAGCTTGATTAGAAACACTGAAGCTTTCTTT

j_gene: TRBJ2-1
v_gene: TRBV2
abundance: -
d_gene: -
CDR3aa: CASSDLINEQFF
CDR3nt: TGTGCCAGCAGTGACCTTATCAATGAGCAGTTCTTC

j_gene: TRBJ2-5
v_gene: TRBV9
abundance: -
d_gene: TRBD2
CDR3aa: CASSVLAGGPGETQYF
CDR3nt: TGTGCCAGCAGCGTCCTAGCGGGGGGGCCGGGAGAGACCCAGTACTTC

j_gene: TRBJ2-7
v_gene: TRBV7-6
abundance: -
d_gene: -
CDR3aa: CASNHAPSRGEQYF
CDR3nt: TGTGCCAGCAACCATGCTCCGAGTCGAGGCGAGCAGTACTTC

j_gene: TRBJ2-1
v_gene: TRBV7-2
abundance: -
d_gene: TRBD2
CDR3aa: CATGTSGGAYEQFF
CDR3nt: TGTGCCACCGGTACTAGCGGGGGGGCGTATGAGCAGTTCTTC

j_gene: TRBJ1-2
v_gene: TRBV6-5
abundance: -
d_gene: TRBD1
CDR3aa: CASSFQDRDRSYTF
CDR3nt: TGTGCCAGCAGTTTTCAGGACAGGGATAGAAGCTACACCTTC

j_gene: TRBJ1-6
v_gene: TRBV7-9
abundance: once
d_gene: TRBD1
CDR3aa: CASSLVVGTGKNSPLHF
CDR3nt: TGTGCCAGCAGCTTAGTCGTTGGGACAGGGAAAAATTCACCCCTCCACTTT

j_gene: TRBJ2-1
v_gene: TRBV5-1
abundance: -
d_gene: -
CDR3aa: CASSHNTGYIDEQFF
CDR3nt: TGCGCCAGCAGCCATAATACAGGGTACATCGATGAGCAGTTCTTC

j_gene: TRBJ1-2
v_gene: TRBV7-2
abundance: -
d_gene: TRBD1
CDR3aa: CASSRGQGDGYTF
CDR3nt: TGTGCCAGCAGCCGGGGACAGGGGGATGGCTACACCTTC

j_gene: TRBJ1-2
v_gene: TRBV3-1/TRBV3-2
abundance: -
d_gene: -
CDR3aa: CASSHDSGRGYTF
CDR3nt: TGTGCCAGCAGCCATGACTCGGGTCGAGGCTACACCTTC

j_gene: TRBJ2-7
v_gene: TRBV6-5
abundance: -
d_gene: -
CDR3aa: CASSYRGHSYEQYF
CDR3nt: TGTGCCAGCAGTTACCGTGGCCACTCCTACGAGCAGTACTTC